A selection of T cell receptor beta chains follows, all from one sample in a study of regulatory T cells in long-lasting Graves disease. MiXCR was run by TCRdb on the multiplex PCR reads, yielding one entry per CDR3 protein. The repertoire holds fewer than 650,000 distinct CDR3 sequences, around 15% seen once, with 9.5% to 15% in the top ten. Another study also made use of these data, one on T cells in Graves' hyperthyroidism and ophthalmopathy.

Sequencing used peripheral blood mononuclear cells (PBMCs), obtained at new diagnosis, from a patient treated with antithyroid drugs. Receptors originate from a young man with Graves disease. The CDR3 runs from the conserved cysteine through the conserved F or W. A D gene is named only where the DNA matches it firmly. Part of the rows lack a size; the others show once, few, many or a class for expanded clones.

size: NA
V: TRBV9
D: NA
J: TRBJ2-3
DNA: TGTGCCAGCAGCGTACTCCAGGGAGATACGCAGTATTTT
CDR3: CASSVLQGDTQYF

size: many
V: TRBV3-1
D: NA
J: TRBJ1-1
DNA: TGTGCCAGCAGCTCGGAACCGGGGTATGAAGCTTTCTTT
CDR3: CASSSEPGYEAFF

size: few
V: TRBV10-3
D: NA
J: TRBJ1-6
DNA: TGTGCCATCAGTGTTGGCACCGGGTCACCCCTCCACTTT
CDR3: CAISVGTGSPLHF

size: many
V: TRBV28
D: NA
J: TRBJ1-1
DNA: TGTGCCAGCAGTTTAACGACGGGCCCGAACACTGAAGCTTTCTTT
CDR3: CASSLTTGPNTEAFF

size: NA
V: TRBV13
D: NA
J: TRBJ2-1
DNA: TGTGCCAGCAGACAGGGATCATACAATGAGCAGTTCTTC
CDR3: CASRQGSYNEQFF

size: many
V: TRBV27
D: NA
J: TRBJ2-3
DNA: TGTGCCAGCAGTTTCGGACAACTAGATACGCAGTATTTT
CDR3: CASSFGQLDTQYF

size: many
V: TRBV20-1
D: TRBD1
J: TRBJ1-1
DNA: TGCAGTGCCCCGGAGAAGACAGGGATACTGAACACTGAAGCTTTCTTT
CDR3: CSAPEKTGILNTEAFF

size: NA
V: TRBV5-1
D: NA
J: TRBJ2-1
DNA: TGCGCCAGCAGCCCGAAGGCTTCTGTTGAGCAGTTCTTC
CDR3: CASSPKASVEQFF

size: many
V: TRBV6-2/TRBV6-3
D: TRBD2
J: TRBJ2-3
DNA: TGTGCCAGCGGATGGCTAGCGGGCACAGATACGCAGTATTTT
CDR3: CASGWLAGTDTQYF

size: many
V: TRBV4-1
D: TRBD1
J: TRBJ2-2
DNA: TGCGCCAGCAGCGCGCGGGACAGGCCGAACACCGGGGAGCTGTTTTTT
CDR3: CASSARDRPNTGELFF

size: NA
V: TRBV20-1
D: TRBD1
J: TRBJ2-7
DNA: TGCAGTGCTAGCTGGGACAGGAACTCCTACGAGCAGTACTTC
CDR3: CSASWDRNSYEQYF

size: few
V: TRBV20-1
D: TRBD2
J: TRBJ2-3
DNA: TGCAGTGTTGAGACTAGCGGGAGGGTAGATACGCAGTATTTT
CDR3: CSVETSGRVDTQYF

size: few
V: TRBV6-1
D: NA
J: TRBJ1-6
DNA: TGTGCCAGCAGTTTGACAGAAAATAATTCACCCCTCCACTTT
CDR3: CASSLTENNSPLHF

size: NA
V: TRBV6-5
D: NA
J: TRBJ1-1
DNA: TGTGTCAGCAGTTACGGTGAGGCAGGGGACGATCCTGCCGGCCCGACTGAAGCTTTCTTT
CDR3: CVSSYGEAGDDPAGPTEAFF

size: many
V: TRBV12-3/TRBV12-4
D: NA
J: TRBJ1-5
DNA: TGTGCCAGCAGTTTAGGGGTTTTGCCCCAGCATTTT
CDR3: CASSLGVLPQHF

size: many
V: TRBV6-1
D: TRBD2
J: TRBJ2-3
DNA: TGTGCCAGCAGTGAAATCCTGGGGGGGACAGATACGCAGTATTTT
CDR3: CASSEILGGTDTQYF

size: many
V: TRBV28
D: NA
J: TRBJ1-1
DNA: TGTGCCAGCAGTTCCACAGGGTTACCTGAAGCTTTCTTT
CDR3: CASSSTGLPEAFF

size: many
V: TRBV6-5
D: NA
J: TRBJ2-7
DNA: TGTGCCAGCAGTTACTCAACGGCAGCCTCCTACGAGCAGTACTTC
CDR3: CASSYSTAASYEQYF

size: NA
V: TRBV5-1
D: NA
J: TRBJ1-1
DNA: TGCGCCAGCAGCTTGGTGGGGGACGTCACTGAAGCTTTCTTT
CDR3: CASSLVGDVTEAFF

size: NA
V: TRBV5-5
D: NA
J: TRBJ2-7
DNA: TGTGCCAGCAGCTTGGTGGTCGGGAAGACCTACGAGCAGTACTTC
CDR3: CASSLVVGKTYEQYF

size: few
V: TRBV5-1
D: TRBD2
J: TRBJ2-5
DNA: TGCGCCAGCAGCTCCGGGACCCTGGGAGGGGAGACCCAGTACTTC
CDR3: CASSSGTLGGETQYF

size: few
V: TRBV7-3
D: NA
J: TRBJ1-2
DNA: TGTGCCAGCAGCCCTCCTACAGGGATTAACACCTTC
CDR3: CASSPPTGINTF

size: once
V: TRBV19
D: NA
J: TRBJ1-1
DNA: TGTGCCAGTAGTATCGGGCAGATGAACACTGAAGCTTTCTTT
CDR3: CASSIGQMNTEAFF

size: many
V: TRBV29-1
D: NA
J: TRBJ1-1
DNA: TGCAGCGGAGGGGGGAGGAACACTGAAGCTTTCTTT
CDR3: CSGGGRNTEAFF

size: few
V: TRBV5-1
D: TRBD2
J: TRBJ2-5
DNA: TGCGCCGGCAGCCAGGGACTAGCGGGAGTTGAGACCCAGTACTTC
CDR3: CAGSQGLAGVETQYF

size: NA
V: TRBV20-1
D: NA
J: TRBJ2-5
DNA: TGCAGTGCTAGAGAGACGGCTTCGGAGACCCAGTACTTC
CDR3: CSARETASETQYF

size: NA
V: TRBV2
D: NA
J: TRBJ2-2
DNA: TGTGCCAGAAGACCGGACACGAACACCGGGGAGCTGTTTTTT
CDR3: CARRPDTNTGELFF

size: NA
V: TRBV4-1
D: NA
J: TRBJ2-3
DNA: TGCGCCAGCAGCCAAGTTGGACTACCCACAGATACGCAGTATTTT
CDR3: CASSQVGLPTDTQYF

size: many
V: TRBV11-2
D: TRBD1
J: TRBJ2-1
DNA: TGTGCCAGCAGCTCCCGGGTTGGGGACAGGGAGGACAATGAGCAGTTCTTC
CDR3: CASSSRVGDREDNEQFF

size: NA
V: TRBV27
D: TRBD1
J: TRBJ2-3
DNA: TGTGCCAGCAGTATCCTAACAGGGGGGACTAGCACAGATACGCAGTATTTT
CDR3: CASSILTGGTSTDTQYF

size: few
V: TRBV4-2
D: NA
J: TRBJ1-1
DNA: TGTGCCAGCAGCCCATCGCAGGGGAACTCTATGAACACTGAAGCTTTCTTT
CDR3: CASSPSQGNSMNTEAFF

size: many
V: TRBV20-1
D: NA
J: TRBJ1-2
DNA: TGCAGTGCTAGTAGACAGGACTATGGCTACACCTTC
CDR3: CSASRQDYGYTF

size: many
V: TRBV5-8
D: TRBD1
J: TRBJ2-5
DNA: TGTGCCAGCAGGCCCGGGACAGGGGTCTTAGAGACCCAGTACTTC
CDR3: CASRPGTGVLETQYF

size: many
V: TRBV3-1
D: NA
J: TRBJ2-5
DNA: TGTGCCAGCAGCCAAGACCCCTCAGATCCCCAAGAGACCCAGTACTTC
CDR3: CASSQDPSDPQETQYF

size: many
V: TRBV7-9
D: TRBD1
J: TRBJ1-1
DNA: TGTGCCAGCAGCTTGGTCGGGCAGGGGGACGCTGAAGCTTTCTTT
CDR3: CASSLVGQGDAEAFF

size: few
V: TRBV10-3
D: TRBD1
J: TRBJ1-3
DNA: TGTGCCATCAGTGAGTCGGGGACAGCTGGAAACACCATATATTTT
CDR3: CAISESGTAGNTIYF

size: many
V: TRBV28
D: TRBD2
J: TRBJ2-7
DNA: TGTGCCAGCAGGCTGGGGGGACTAGCGGCAGGGAACGAGCAGTACTTC
CDR3: CASRLGGLAAGNEQYF

size: NA
V: TRBV18
D: TRBD1
J: TRBJ2-3
DNA: TGTGCCAGCTCACCACTACCTCCGACAGGGGGCCCAGATACGCAGTATTTT
CDR3: CASSPLPPTGGPDTQYF

size: many
V: TRBV3-1
D: NA
J: TRBJ2-7
DNA: TGTGCCAGCAGCCAACGGTGGGAGTACGAGCAGTACTTC
CDR3: CASSQRWEYEQYF

size: few
V: TRBV29-1
D: NA
J: TRBJ2-5
DNA: TGCAGCGCTTCAGCGAATAGCAGGGGGGCCCAGTACTTC
CDR3: CSASANSRGAQYF

size: NA
V: TRBV18
D: TRBD2
J: TRBJ2-5
DNA: TGTGCCAGCTCGTCTAGCGGGTACCAAGAGACCCAGTACTTC
CDR3: CASSSSGYQETQYF